These T cell receptor beta chains were read from a single sample in a study of blood T cell repertoires in COVID-19. Produced via immunoSEQ multiplex PCR; TCRdb's table is partial and in-frame only. In the table there are hundreds of thousands of clones, about 85% of which are singletons. Specimen: PBMCs or T cells enriched from blood (not recorded which). The receptors were sampled from a woman between 18 and 29 years old with acute COVID-19. CDR3s include the opening cysteine and the closing phenylalanine or tryptophan. Fields, in order: D gene, J gene, V gene, clone size, CDR3 DNA, CDR3 protein. A D gene is named only where the DNA matches it firmly. Clone size appears in some rows only: once, few, many, or a class for an expanded clone.

d_gene: TRBD2; j_gene: TRBJ2-1; v_gene: TRBV14; abundance: -; CDR3nt: TGTGCCAGCAGCCCAGCTAGCGGGAGACCCTACAATGAGCAGTTCTTC; CDR3aa: CASSPASGRPYNEQFF
d_gene: -; j_gene: TRBJ2-7; v_gene: TRBV7-6; abundance: -; CDR3nt: TGTGCCAGCAGCTTGTGGGCCGGGACACCCGCCGTCTCCTACGAGCAGTACTTC; CDR3aa: CASSLWAGTPAVSYEQYF
d_gene: -; j_gene: TRBJ2-7; v_gene: TRBV29-1; abundance: -; CDR3nt: TGCAGCGTTCTAAGCTCCTACGAGCAGTACTTC; CDR3aa: CSVLSSYEQYF
d_gene: TRBD2; j_gene: TRBJ2-1; v_gene: TRBV2; abundance: -; CDR3nt: TGTGCCAGCAGTGGCAACCTGGGACTAGTGGACAATGAGCAGTTCTTC; CDR3aa: CASSGNLGLVDNEQFF
d_gene: -; j_gene: TRBJ2-3; v_gene: TRBV6-1; abundance: -; CDR3nt: TGTGCCAGCAGTGAAGATTGGCGGGGAGGCCCAGATACGCAGTATTTT; CDR3aa: CASSEDWRGGPDTQYF
d_gene: TRBD2; j_gene: TRBJ2-1; v_gene: TRBV11-2; abundance: -; CDR3nt: TGTGCCAGCACTCCCCTGACTAGCGGGGGCTACAATGAGCAGTTCTTC; CDR3aa: CASTPLTSGGYNEQFF
d_gene: -; j_gene: TRBJ1-4; v_gene: TRBV28; abundance: -; CDR3nt: TGTGCCAGCAGATCTGCGACCGGGGTTGAAAAACTGTTTTTT; CDR3aa: CASRSATGVEKLFF
d_gene: TRBD1; j_gene: TRBJ1-5; v_gene: TRBV3-1/TRBV3-2; abundance: -; CDR3nt: TGTGCCAGCAGCGCGGGACAGGGCGGCAATCAGCCCCAGCATTTT; CDR3aa: CASSAGQGGNQPQHF
d_gene: -; j_gene: TRBJ2-7; v_gene: TRBV27; abundance: -; CDR3nt: TGTGCCAGCAGTTGGGGCTCTTCGGTTGGAAACACCTACGAGCAGTACTTC; CDR3aa: CASSWGSSVGNTYEQYF
d_gene: -; j_gene: TRBJ1-2; v_gene: TRBV5-5; abundance: -; CDR3nt: TGTGCCAGCAGCTTCCAAGGGGATGGCTACACCTTC; CDR3aa: CASSFQGDGYTF
d_gene: -; j_gene: TRBJ1-5; v_gene: TRBV12-5; abundance: -; CDR3nt: TGTGCTAGTGGCCCAGACAGTAACAATCAGCCCCAGCATTTT; CDR3aa: CASGPDSNNQPQHF
d_gene: TRBD2; j_gene: TRBJ2-7; v_gene: TRBV3-1/TRBV3-2; abundance: -; CDR3nt: TGTGCCAGCAGCCAAGAGGCCAGCGGGAACTACGAGCAGTACTTC; CDR3aa: CASSQEASGNYEQYF
d_gene: TRBD2; j_gene: TRBJ2-1; v_gene: TRBV5-6; abundance: -; CDR3nt: TGTGCCAGCAACCCGGGAGGGAGGACCAACAATGAGCAGTTCTTC; CDR3aa: CASNPGGRTNNEQFF
d_gene: -; j_gene: TRBJ2-7; v_gene: TRBV4-3; abundance: -; CDR3nt: TGCGCCAGCAGCCAAGAAACCGGTGCCTACGAGCAGTACTTC; CDR3aa: CASSQETGAYEQYF
d_gene: TRBD2; j_gene: TRBJ2-3; v_gene: TRBV18; abundance: -; CDR3nt: TGTGCCAGCTCACTACTAGTTAGCGGGAGTGATAGAGATACGCAGTATTTT; CDR3aa: CASSLLVSGSDRDTQYF
d_gene: TRBD1; j_gene: TRBJ1-2; v_gene: TRBV29-1; abundance: once; CDR3nt: TGCAGCGTCCCTAAAACGACAGGGGATGGCTACACCTTC; CDR3aa: CSVPKTTGDGYTF
d_gene: TRBD2; j_gene: TRBJ2-3; v_gene: TRBV30; abundance: few; CDR3nt: TGTGCCTGGAACACGGGAGGGTTTCAAAAAGATACGCAGTATTTT; CDR3aa: CAWNTGGFQKDTQYF
d_gene: -; j_gene: TRBJ2-3; v_gene: TRBV11-3; abundance: -; CDR3nt: TGTGCCAGCAGCCAACGGGACTTCACTAGCACAGATACGCAGTATTTT; CDR3aa: CASSQRDFTSTDTQYF
d_gene: -; j_gene: TRBJ1-3; v_gene: TRBV7-2; abundance: -; CDR3nt: TGTGCCAGCAGCCCGTGGCTCACTGGAAACACCATATATTTT; CDR3aa: CASSPWLTGNTIYF
d_gene: -; j_gene: TRBJ2-5; v_gene: TRBV30; abundance: few; CDR3nt: TGTGCCTGGAGTAGTTGGACTATCCCCACCCAGTACTTC; CDR3aa: CAWSSWTIPTQYF
d_gene: -; j_gene: TRBJ1-5; v_gene: TRBV28; abundance: -; CDR3nt: TGTGCCAGCAGTTACGGACAGATCAATCAGCCCCAGCATTTT; CDR3aa: CASSYGQINQPQHF
d_gene: -; j_gene: TRBJ1-1; v_gene: TRBV7-3; abundance: -; CDR3nt: TGTGCCAGCAGCCCGTACATAAACACTGAAGCTTTCTTT; CDR3aa: CASSPYINTEAFF
d_gene: -; j_gene: TRBJ2-7; v_gene: TRBV2; abundance: -; CDR3nt: TGTGCCAGCAGGGGCGGGGAATCCTACGAGCAGTACTTC; CDR3aa: CASRGGESYEQYF
d_gene: -; j_gene: TRBJ1-2; v_gene: TRBV6-5; abundance: -; CDR3nt: TGTGCCAGCCGTTGGGGCAGGGGCGAGGATGGCTACACCTTC; CDR3aa: CASRWGRGEDGYTF
d_gene: -; j_gene: TRBJ1-4; v_gene: TRBV6-5; abundance: -; CDR3nt: TGTGCCAGCAGTTCCCCGGCTAATGAAAAACTGTTTTTT; CDR3aa: CASSSPANEKLFF
d_gene: -; j_gene: TRBJ1-1; v_gene: TRBV12-3/TRBV12-4; abundance: -; CDR3nt: TGTGCCAGCAGGAATCAGGTGAACACTGAAGCTTTCTTT; CDR3aa: CASRNQVNTEAFF
d_gene: -; j_gene: TRBJ2-3; v_gene: TRBV3-1/TRBV3-2; abundance: -; CDR3nt: TGTGCCAGCAGCCAGGATCTGCGGGATTCGCAGTATTTT; CDR3aa: CASSQDLRDSQYF
d_gene: TRBD1; j_gene: TRBJ1-3; v_gene: TRBV19; abundance: -; CDR3nt: TGTGCCAGTAGTAGACCCGGGACAGCCTCTGGAAACACCATATATTTT; CDR3aa: CASSRPGTASGNTIYF
d_gene: -; j_gene: TRBJ2-3; v_gene: TRBV6-5; abundance: -; CDR3nt: TGTGCCAGCAGTTACTCGGCTTATACAGATACGCAGTATTTT; CDR3aa: CASSYSAYTDTQYF
d_gene: -; j_gene: TRBJ2-5; v_gene: TRBV5-1; abundance: -; CDR3nt: TGCGCCAGCAGCTTGGGACAGACCCAAGAGACCCAGTACTTC; CDR3aa: CASSLGQTQETQYF
d_gene: -; j_gene: TRBJ1-1; v_gene: TRBV6-2/TRBV6-3; abundance: -; CDR3nt: TGTGCCAGCAGTTACCCGGTTGCTGAAGCTTTCTTT; CDR3aa: CASSYPVAEAFF
d_gene: TRBD1; j_gene: TRBJ1-5; v_gene: TRBV19; abundance: many; CDR3nt: TGTGCCAGTAGTATAGTCCATCAGGGGGCTCGTCAGCCCCAGCATTTT; CDR3aa: CASSIVHQGARQPQHF
d_gene: TRBD2; j_gene: TRBJ2-2; v_gene: TRBV6-5; abundance: -; CDR3nt: TGTGCCAGCAAGGGACTAAACACCGGGGAGCTGTTTTTT; CDR3aa: CASKGLNTGELFF
d_gene: TRBD2; j_gene: TRBJ2-3; v_gene: TRBV3-1/TRBV3-2; abundance: -; CDR3nt: TGTGCCAGCAGCCAAGTTTTGCGGGGGGGCACAGATACGCAGTATTTT; CDR3aa: CASSQVLRGGTDTQYF
d_gene: -; j_gene: TRBJ1-4; v_gene: TRBV5-1; abundance: -; CDR3nt: TGCGCCAGCAGCTTCAGGGGAACTAATGAAAAACTGTTTTTT; CDR3aa: CASSFRGTNEKLFF
d_gene: TRBD1; j_gene: TRBJ1-1; v_gene: TRBV18; abundance: -; CDR3nt: TGTGCCAGCTCAACAAGGACAGGCAGGGACACTGAAGCTTTCTTT; CDR3aa: CASSTRTGRDTEAFF
d_gene: TRBD1; j_gene: TRBJ2-7; v_gene: TRBV5-1; abundance: -; CDR3nt: TGCGCCAGCAGCTTGGGGGAACAGGGGAACGAGCAGTACTTC; CDR3aa: CASSLGEQGNEQYF
d_gene: -; j_gene: TRBJ1-2; v_gene: TRBV3-1/TRBV3-2; abundance: -; CDR3nt: TGTGCCAGCAGCCAAGAACCTATATCCGGCTATGGCTACACCTTC; CDR3aa: CASSQEPISGYGYTF
d_gene: -; j_gene: TRBJ2-1; v_gene: TRBV11-2; abundance: -; CDR3nt: TGTGCCAGCACCACTTTGAATGAGCAGTTCTTC; CDR3aa: CASTTLNEQFF
d_gene: TRBD2; j_gene: TRBJ2-7; v_gene: TRBV10-2; abundance: once; CDR3nt: TGCGCCAGCAGTGACCTCGGGACTAGCGTAACCTACGAGCAGTACTTC; CDR3aa: CASSDLGTSVTYEQYF
d_gene: TRBD2; j_gene: TRBJ2-5; v_gene: TRBV18; abundance: -; CDR3nt: TGTGCCAGCTCACTAGCGGGGGGACAAGAGACCCAGTACTTC; CDR3aa: CASSLAGGQETQYF
d_gene: -; j_gene: TRBJ2-7; v_gene: TRBV7-2; abundance: -; CDR3nt: TGTGCCAGCAAAGCGGCGACAATCTACGAGCAGTACTTC; CDR3aa: CASKAATIYEQYF
d_gene: -; j_gene: TRBJ1-3; v_gene: TRBV28; abundance: -; CDR3nt: TGTGCCACAGACAGGTTGAGGGCCTCTGGAAACACCATATATTTT; CDR3aa: CATDRLRASGNTIYF
d_gene: TRBD1; j_gene: TRBJ1-1; v_gene: TRBV18; abundance: once; CDR3nt: TGTGCCAGCTCACGAGGGACAGGGGTTGGGGACACTGAAGCTTTCTTT; CDR3aa: CASSRGTGVGDTEAFF
d_gene: -; j_gene: TRBJ1-5; v_gene: TRBV5-1; abundance: -; CDR3nt: TGCGCCAGCAGCTTGGAACCTAGGGCGGGAGGTCAGCCCCAGCATTTT; CDR3aa: CASSLEPRAGGQPQHF
d_gene: -; j_gene: TRBJ1-6; v_gene: TRBV2; abundance: once; CDR3nt: TGTGCCAGCAGTGTTCAGGGTGGTTCACCCCTCCACTTT; CDR3aa: CASSVQGGSPLHF
d_gene: TRBD2; j_gene: TRBJ2-3; v_gene: TRBV7-3; abundance: -; CDR3nt: TGTGCCAGCAGCTTAGTCAGCGGGGGGACAGATACGCAGTATTTT; CDR3aa: CASSLVSGGTDTQYF
d_gene: -; j_gene: TRBJ2-5; v_gene: TRBV5-1; abundance: -; CDR3nt: TGCGCCAGCAGTAGCCAAGAGACCCAGTACTTC; CDR3aa: CASSSQETQYF